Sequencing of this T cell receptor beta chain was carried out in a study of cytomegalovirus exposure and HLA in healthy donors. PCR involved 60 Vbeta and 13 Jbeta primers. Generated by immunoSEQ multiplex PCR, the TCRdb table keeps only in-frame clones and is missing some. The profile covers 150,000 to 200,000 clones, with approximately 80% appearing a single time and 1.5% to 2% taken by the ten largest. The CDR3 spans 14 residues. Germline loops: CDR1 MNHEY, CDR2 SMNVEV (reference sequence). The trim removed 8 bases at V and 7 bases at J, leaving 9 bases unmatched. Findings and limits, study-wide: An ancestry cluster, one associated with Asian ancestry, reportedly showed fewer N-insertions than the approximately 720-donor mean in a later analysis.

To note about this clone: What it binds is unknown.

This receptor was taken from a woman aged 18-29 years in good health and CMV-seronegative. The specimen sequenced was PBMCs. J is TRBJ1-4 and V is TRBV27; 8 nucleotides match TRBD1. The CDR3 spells CASPSDRAPEKLFF. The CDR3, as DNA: TGTGCCAGCCCTTCGGACAGGGCGCCTGAAAAACTGTTTTTT.